The 25 T cell receptor beta chains presented below share a single source sample, sequenced in a study of vaccination and CD4 T cells after COVID-19. Specified treatment: approximately 11-day PBMC culture with coronavirus spike peptide pools or control peptides (ViraFEST assay). These TCRs' antigens remain unknown. With the Oncomine TCR Beta short-read assay, DNA from cultured CD4+ T cells was sequenced. MiXCR, run by TCRdb on the PCR reads, gives a single entry per CDR3 protein. This table has 13,000 or so distinct CDR3 sequences, around 50% appearing once. The specimen was CD4+ T cells from blood, cultured in vitro. These receptors were obtained from a human donor who had recovered from COVID-19.

This clonotype appeared a few times. The chain employs TRBV6-1 and TRBJ1-1; 8 nucleotides agree with TRBD1. The CDR3 is made up of 15 amino acids. The germline CDR1 and CDR2 sequences are MNHNS and SASEGT. J lost 1 base, V lost 4 bases, and 5 bases had no gene match. The chain's CDR3 is CASSARTGRNTEAFF. DNA for the CDR3: TGTGCCAGCAGTGCTCGGACAGGGAGGAACACTGAAGCTTTCTTT.

The CDR3 here is CASSPTTGQTSNYGYTF. The CDR3 region has the DNA TGTGCCAGCAGCCCAACTACGGGACAGACCTCTAACTATGGCTACACCTTC. This sequence joins TRBV6-1 and TRBJ1-2; 7 nucleotides match TRBD1. The CDR3 is made up of 17 amino acids. The germline V gene encodes CDR1 MNHNS and CDR2 SASEGT. After removal of 6 bases from V and 0 bases from J, the junction contained 13 bases not matched to a gene.

The chain couples TRBV6-1 to TRBJ2-7; no clear D gene. The CDR3 is 13 residues long. V was pared by 1 base and J by 3 bases, with 7 bases between. Germline V CDR1 and CDR2: MNHNS, SASEGT. The CDR3 coding sequence is TGTGCCAGCAGTGAAGAAGTTATCTACGAGCAGTACTTC. It translates to CASSEEVIYEQYF.

The CDR3 DNA reads TGTGCCACCAGCCGGGGGTCCTACAATGAGCAGTTCTTC. Translation gives CATSRGSYNEQFF. The chain couples TRBV24-1 to TRBJ2-1; the D gene is possibly TRBD2 (6 bases). V was clipped by 7 bases and J by 1 base, with 7 bases between them. Germline loops: CDR1 KGHDR, CDR2 SFDVKD. The CDR3 spans 13 residues.

This clonotype was seen only a few times. The chain has TRBV20-1 and TRBJ1-5, with 12 nucleotides matching TRBD1. Trimming cost V 4 bases and J 6 bases; bases outside gene matches: 4. The CDR3 spans 14 residues. The germline V gene has CDR1 DFQATT and CDR2 SNEGSKA (reference sequence). The CDR3 DNA reads TGCAGTGCTACGGGACAGGGGGCCGGTCAGCCCCAGCATTTT. This translates into CSATGQGAGQPQHF.

This clonotype was counted a few times. The V and J genes are TRBV27 and TRBJ2-5, with D perhaps assigned TRBD1 or TRBD2 (5 bases each). Trimming cost V 3 bases and J 3 bases, with 14 bases left between them. CDR1 is MNHEY, CDR2 SMNVEV, per germline (reference sequence). CDR3 length: 15 amino acids. For the CDR3, the DNA is TGTGCCAGCAGTTTGGTGAGGGGAAGGGAAGAGACCCAGTACTTC. It is translated as CASSLVRGREETQYF.

This chain connects TRBV11-2 to TRBJ2-7; possible D gene TRBD1, 8 bases. Trimming took 4 bases from V and 0 from J, leaving 13 bases between them. The CDR3 has 15 amino acids. The germline CDR1 and CDR2 sequences are SGHAT and FQNNGV. CDR3 protein: CASSSTGGGSYEQYF. For the CDR3, the DNA is TGTGCCAGCAGCTCTACAGGGGGGGGCTCCTACGAGCAGTACTTC. The entire variable domain, with the rest obtained from reference TRBV11-2 and TRBJ2-7, is as follows: EAGVAQSPRYKIIEKRQSVAFWCNPISGHATLYWYQQILGQGPKLLIQFQNNGVVDDSQLPKDRFSAERLKGVDSTLKIQPAKLEDSAVYLCASSSTGGGSYEQYFGPGTRLTVT.

The CDR3 DNA reads as TGTGCCAGCAGAGAACAACGGGGGACCGGGGAGCTGTTTTTT. Its translation is CASREQRGTGELFF. The chain recombines TRBV6-4 with TRBJ2-2; weak D call: TRBD2 (6 bases). The CDR3 spans 14 residues. Looked up from germline, CDR1 is MRHNA and CDR2 is SNTAGT. V dropped 6 bases and J dropped 5 bases, with 13 bases sitting between them.

The chain uses TRBV5-1 and TRBJ2-5; D not resolved. Germline V gene lookup returns CDR1 SGHRS and CDR2 YFSETQ. The V end was cut by 0 bases, the J end by 2 bases, with 8 bases between. The CDR3 is 14 amino acids. The CDR3 loop is CASSLVLGQETQYF. DNA for the CDR3: TGCGCCAGCAGCTTGGTATTAGGACAAGAGACCCAGTACTTC.

This clonotype turned up a few times. This chain joins TRBV7-2 and TRBJ2-1, with unresolved D. The CDR3 loop spans 14 amino acids. Germline-derived CDR1 and CDR2 are SGHTA and FQGNSA. Trimming cost V 8 bases and J 1 base, with 12 bases left between them. CDR3 sequence reads: CASDSVGSYNEQFF. In DNA, the CDR3 is TGTGCCAGCGACTCAGTGGGATCCTACAATGAGCAGTTCTTC.

The chain carries TRBV12-3 or TRBV12-4 and TRBJ2-7, with D possibly being TRBD1 (6 bases). The germline V and J ends were trimmed by 5 bases and 1 base, with 15 bases remaining between them. This CDR3 comprises 15 residues. The CDR3 loop reads CASSAPGHKSYEQYF. The CDR3 region has the DNA TGTGCCAGCAGTGCTCCGGGACATAAGTCCTACGAGCAGTACTTC.

The rearrangement links TRBV20-1 to TRBJ2-3; weak D call: TRBD2 (6 bases). Germline values: CDR1 DFQATT, CDR2 SNEGSKA (reference sequence). V dropped 0 bases and J dropped 5 bases, with 18 bases sitting between them. This CDR3 is 16 amino acids long. The CDR3 DNA is TGCAGTGCTAGAGATTGGCGGGACCAGATGGGAGATACGCAGTATTTT. It encodes CSARDWRDQMGDTQYF.

The V call is TRBV5-8, the J call TRBJ2-5; 7 nucleotides agree with TRBD1. This CDR3 has 14 amino acids. J lost 1 base, V lost 5 bases, and 5 bases had no gene match. Looked up from germline, CDR1 is SGHTS and CDR2 is YDEGEE. CDR3: CASREDRVQETQYF. The CDR3 DNA sequence: TGTGCCAGCAGGGAAGACAGGGTCCAAGAGACCCAGTACTTC.

This clonotype was recorded a few times. V usage is TRBV2 and J usage is TRBJ1-2, with a possible D match to TRBD1 (5 bases). Germline values: CDR1 SNHLY, CDR2 FYNNEI. The length of the CDR3 is 12 residues. V lost 3 bases and J 8 bases, leaving 10 bases between the germline ends. The CDR3 region is CASSEIGAGYTF. The CDR3 nucleotides read TGTGCCAGCAGTGAGATAGGGGCAGGCTACACCTTC.

The chain has TRBV19 and TRBJ2-7, with D unresolved. The length of the CDR3 is 13 residues. V lost 4 bases, J lost 2 bases, and 9 bases lay in between. Germline CDR1 and CDR2: LNHDA and SQIVND (reference sequence). CDR3 loop: CASSNVGAYEQYF. CDR3 bases: TGTGCCAGTAGTAATGTTGGCGCCTACGAGCAGTACTTC.

Concerning this clonotype: One end of the junction is discordant with germline, which a read error may explain. The V gene is TRBV18, the J gene TRBJ1-3, with D tentatively TRBD1 (5 bases). CDR3 length: 17 residues. The germline CDR1 and CDR2 sequences are KGHSH and LQKENI. The CDR3 DNA is TGTGCCAGCTCGATGACAGAGGAGCGGGCCTCTGGAAACACCATATATTTC. It codes for CASSMTEERASGNTIYF. The whole variable domain, remainder taken from reference TRBV18 and TRBJ1-3, is NAGVMQNPRHLVRRRGQEARLRCSPMKGHSHVYWYRQLPEEGLKFMVYLQKENIIDESGMPKERFSAEFPKEGPSILRIQQVVRGDSAAYFCASSMTEERASGNTIYFGEGSWLTVV.

V gene TRBV20-1 combines with J gene TRBJ2-5; D is uncertain. This CDR3 region has 14 residues. Germline CDR1 is DFQATT and CDR2 is SNEGSKA (reference sequence). With 4 bases removed from V and 7 bases from J, the gap between germline ends came to 19 bases. The CDR3 sequence is CSAMFQGRGGTQYF. In DNA form, the CDR3 reads TGCAGTGCTATGTTCCAAGGACGCGGTGGGACCCAGTACTTC.

This sequence joins TRBV4-2 and TRBJ1-6; D is unclear. The CDR3 sequence is 13 residues long. V was trimmed by 1 base and J by 8 bases, leaving 6 bases between them. Germline V lookup: CDR1 LGHNA, CDR2 YNFKEQ. The CDR3 nucleotides read TGTGCCAGCAGCCAAGGGGTGGATTCACCCCTCCACTTT. This gives the protein CASSQGVDSPLHF.

This clonotype was seen only a few times. The rearrangement uses TRBV20-1 and TRBJ1-2; D may be TRBD1 (5 bases). The germline CDR1 and CDR2 sequences are DFQATT and SNEGSKA (reference sequence). This CDR3 region has 12 residues. The V end was cut by 6 bases, the J end by 2 bases, with 10 bases between. CDR3 nucleotide sequence: TGCAGTGCGACAGCACCGAACTATGGCTACACCTTC. It codes for CSATAPNYGYTF.

The V gene is TRBV20-1, the J gene TRBJ2-2; D is possibly TRBD2 (6 bases). The CDR3 covers 16 residues. Trimming shortened V by 1 base and J by 1 base, and 13 bases separated the two germline ends. Looked up from germline, CDR1 is DFQATT and CDR2 is SNEGSKA (reference sequence). The CDR3 nucleotides are TGCAGTGCTAGAGCTAGTCGACTAGGGAACACCGGGGAGCTGTTTTTT. Its protein product is CSARASRLGNTGELFF.

The rearrangement links TRBV5-6 to TRBJ1-1; 7 bases map to TRBD1. V gave up 4 bases and J gave up 3 bases; unmatched junction bases: 6. Germline V gene sequence: CDR1 SGHDT, CDR2 YYEEEE. The CDR3 loop spans 14 amino acids. CDR3 amino acids: CASSRYDRDTEAFF. For the CDR3, the DNA is TGTGCCAGCAGCCGTTACGACAGGGACACTGAAGCTTTCTTT.

The chain combines TRBV15 with TRBJ2-3, with D maybe TRBD2 (5 bases). Per germline, CDR1 LNHNV and CDR2 YYDKDF (reference sequence). Deletions cut 3 bases from V and 6 bases from J, with 16 bases between. The CDR3 consists of 15 residues. Written as DNA, the CDR3 is TGTGCCACCAGCAGGGTGGTCCCGAAGCGGGATACGCAGTATTTT. It translates to CATSRVVPKRDTQYF. Full variable domain (missing parts from reference TRBV15 and TRBJ2-3): DAMVIQNPRYQVTQFGKPVTLSCSQTLNHNVMYWYQQKSSQAPKLLFHYYDKDFNNEADTPDNFQSRRPNTSFCFLDIRSPGLGDTAMYLCATSRVVPKRDTQYFGPGTRLTVL.

The chain links TRBV6-1 to TRBJ2-1, with D uncertain. The germline gives CDR1 MNHNS, CDR2 SASEGT. This CDR3 contains 15 residues. Trimming shortened V by 3 bases and J by 0 bases, and 9 bases separated the two germline ends. The CDR3 loop reads CASSEISSSYNEQFF. In DNA form, the CDR3 reads TGTGCCAGCAGTGAGATCAGTAGCTCCTACAATGAGCAGTTCTTC.

This clonotype showed up just a few times. CDR3 sequence reads: CASGRESSTDTQYF. The CDR3 coding sequence is TGTGCCAGCGGCAGGGAGTCTAGCACAGATACGCAGTATTTT. The gene calls are TRBV6-1 and TRBJ2-3; D tentatively fits TRBD1 or TRBD2 (5 bases each). Germline-derived CDR1 and CDR2 are MNHNS and SASEGT. This CDR3 contains 14 residues. The ends were cut back, 8 bases at V and 0 bases at J, with 12 bases in the middle.

The CDR3 DNA follows: TGTGCCAGCAGTTTATGGGACAGGGGCGAGCAGTACTTC. Translated: CASSLWDRGEQYF. The gene calls are TRBV27 and TRBJ2-7; 10 positions match TRBD1. Germline loops: CDR1 MNHEY, CDR2 SMNVEV (reference sequence). This CDR3 is built from 13 residues. V was pared by 1 base and J by 6 bases, with 0 bases of the junction left unmatched.